These 26 T cell receptor beta chains originate from one sample sequenced in a study of shared clonotypes between healthy human individuals. Generated by immunoSEQ multiplex PCR, the TCRdb table keeps only in-frame clones and is missing some. The sample lists fewer than 3 million clones, 80% to 95% occurring once. Sequences were obtained from naive CD4+ T cells from PBMCs. As for subset: CD45RA+ positively selected. All receptors derive from a man aged 18 to 29 in good health. Some clones in this sample may be carry-over from other donors' samples.

The chain carries TRBV5-6 and TRBJ1-1; D not resolved. V lost 0 bases, J lost 1 base, and 7 bases lay in between. Germline V gene lookup returns CDR1 SGHDT and CDR2 YYEEEE. The CDR3 length is 14 residues. The DNA of the CDR3 is TGTGCCAGCAGCTTGGTGTCCAGGAACACTGAAGCTTTCTTT. Translation gives CASSLVSRNTEAFF. Filled out from reference TRBV5-6 and TRBJ1-1, the complete variable domain reads DAGVTQSPTHLIKTRGQQVTLRCSPKSGHDTVSWYQQALGQGPQFIFQYYEEEERQRGNFPDRFSGHQFPNYSSELNVNALLLGDSALYLCASSLVSRNTEAFFGQGTRLTVV.

The J gene is TRBJ1-3, the V gene TRBV10-3, with 7 bases lining up with TRBD1. Germline CDR1 ENHRY, CDR2 SYGVKD. The trim removed 6 bases at V and 3 bases at J, leaving 5 bases unmatched. This CDR3 has 14 residues. The CDR3 spells CAISVTGIGNTIYF. CDR3 DNA sequence: TGTGCCATCAGCGTGACAGGGATTGGAAACACCATATATTTT.

This clone was seen a single time. This chain uses TRBV19 with TRBJ2-2; TRBD2 matches at 14 bases. V trimming: 5 bases; J trimming: 2 bases; junction bases outside the gene matches: 13. Germline V gene lookup returns CDR1 LNHDA and CDR2 SQIVND (reference sequence). The CDR3 runs 20 residues. CDR3 amino acids: CASSGEGTSGSAYNTGELFF. The CDR3 region has the DNA TGTGCCAGTAGTGGGGAGGGGACTAGCGGGAGTGCGTACAACACCGGGGAGCTGTTTTTT.

The chain is built from TRBV9 and TRBJ2-1; TRBD1 matches at 12 bases. CDR1 is SGDLS, CDR2 YYNGEE, per germline. This CDR3 comprises 16 residues. The V and J ends lost 4 bases and 7 bases, in that order; junction bases with no gene match: 9. As DNA, the CDR3 is TGTGCCAGCAGCCCCGCCGGGACAGGGGGCCTAAATGAGCAGTTCTTC. Encoded protein: CASSPAGTGGLNEQFF.

The J gene is TRBJ1-1, the V gene TRBV6-6; D not certain. Per the germline V gene, CDR1 is MNHNY and CDR2 is SVGAGI (reference sequence). Trimming cost V 2 bases and J 3 bases, with 7 bases left between them. CDR3 length: 13 residues. As DNA, the CDR3 is TGTGCCAGCAGTTACGATTCGTACACTGAAGCTTTCTTT. It is translated as CASSYDSYTEAFF.

CDR3 loop: CASSSVVGREGADTQYF. The CDR3 bases are TGTGCCAGCAGTTCCGTAGTTGGGCGGGAGGGGGCAGATACGCAGTATTTT. The chain uses TRBV7-2 and TRBJ2-3; 9 bases agree with TRBD2. The germline V gene has CDR1 SGHTA and CDR2 FQGNSA. Germline trimming cut 6 bases from V and 4 bases from J; bases unmatched to any gene: 14. CDR3 length: 17 amino acids.

J is TRBJ2-1 and V is TRBV19, with D uncertain. The germline V gene has CDR1 LNHDA and CDR2 SQIVND (reference sequence). Trimming pared 6 bases from V and 3 bases from J, leaving 15 bases between. The CDR3 contains 15 residues. The CDR3 here is CASSGRGRDYNEQFF. CDR3 DNA sequence: TGTGCCAGTAGCGGACGAGGAAGAGACTACAATGAGCAGTTCTTC. The full variable domain, rest sourced from reference TRBV19 and TRBJ2-1, is DGGITQSPKYLFRKEGQNVTLSCEQNLNHDAMYWYRQDPGQGLRLIYYSQIVNDFQKGDIAEGYSVSREKKESFPLTVTSAQKNPTAFYLCASSGRGRDYNEQFFGPGTRLTVL.

This clone was detected only a few times. This rearrangement joins TRBV11-2 to TRBJ2-1; D is unclear. CDR1 SGHAT and CDR2 FQNNGV come from the germline V gene. The CDR3 runs to 11 residues. Trimming pared 0 bases from V and 12 bases from J, leaving 6 bases between. CDR3 in amino acids: CASSLDAVQFF. CDR3 nucleotides: TGTGCCAGCAGCTTAGATGCAGTGCAGTTCTTC.

The J gene is TRBJ1-4, the V gene TRBV27, with 7 nucleotides matching TRBD1. Germline V gene data show CDR1 as MNHEY and CDR2 as SMNVEV (reference sequence). The junction had 12 bases not matched to a gene; V was cut back by 7 bases and J by 10 bases. The CDR3 covers 14 residues. CDR3 residues: CASTSDRFGRKLFF. Here the CDR3 DNA reads TGTGCCAGCACCTCGGACAGGTTTGGCAGAAAACTGTTTTTT.

The V and J genes are TRBV4-1 and TRBJ1-4; no clear D gene. CDR1 and CDR2 (germline): MGHRA, YSYEKL. The CDR3 extends over 18 amino acids. The V end lost 4 bases, the J end lost 0 bases, and 18 bases lay between the germline ends. The CDR3: CASSPRAQEDATNEKLFF. The DNA of the CDR3 is TGCGCCAGCAGCCCCCGAGCCCAGGAGGATGCAACTAATGAAAAACTGTTTTTT.

The rearrangement links TRBV19 to TRBJ2-5; tentative D call: TRBD2 (6 bases). V dropped 6 bases and J dropped 9 bases, with 17 bases sitting between them. This CDR3 spans 13 amino acids. Germline-derived CDR1 and CDR2 are LNHDA and SQIVND (reference sequence). The DNA of the CDR3 is TGTGCCAGTAGCCTCCCGTCCGGAGGGGCCCAGTACTTC. This encodes CASSLPSGGAQYF.

The chain recombines TRBV10-3 with TRBJ2-3; D may correspond to TRBD1 or TRBD2 (5 bases each). This CDR3 contains 15 residues. Germline V gene lookup returns CDR1 ENHRY and CDR2 SYGVKD. V lost 11 bases, J lost 0 bases, and 18 bases lay in between. CDR3 DNA sequence: TGTGCCGTCGCCGTCAGGGACCCTAGCACAGATACGCAGTATTTT. Translating gives CAVAVRDPSTDTQYF.

The J gene is TRBJ2-7, the V gene TRBV5-4; 11 positions agree with TRBD2. The V gene end was trimmed by 3 bases and the J gene end by 1 base; junction bases not matched to a gene: 6. Germline lookup yields CDR1 SGHNT and CDR2 YYREEE (reference sequence). The CDR3 loop spans 16 amino acids. CDR3 nucleotides: TGTGCCAGCAGCTCTACTAGCGGGAGTCAATCCTACGAGCAGTACTTC. Its translation is CASSSTSGSQSYEQYF.

CDR3 nucleotide sequence: TGTGCCAGCTCACCACAAAGGTCTCTGGCCTACGAGCAGTACTTC. This translates into CASSPQRSLAYEQYF. The chain uses TRBV18 and TRBJ2-7; D unresolved. The CDR3 has 15 residues. V lost 1 base to trimming and J lost 2 bases, with 12 bases between them. Germline V lookup: CDR1 KGHSH, CDR2 LQKENI.

The rearrangement links TRBV11-2 to TRBJ1-4, with 7 bases matching TRBD1. The V segment lost 5 bases and the J segment 9 bases; nucleotides outside the gene matches: 6. This CDR3 has 13 amino acids. Germline assignment: CDR1 SGHAT and CDR2 FQNNGV. CDR3 coding DNA: TGTGCCAGCAGCCCCCCGGACAGGCAAAAACTGTTTTTT. Translated: CASSPPDRQKLFF.

The chain carries TRBV4-3 and TRBJ1-2; TRBD1 is a possible D gene (6 bases). CDR1 is LGHNA and CDR2 is YSLEER in the germline V gene. V lost 1 base and J 4 bases, leaving 19 bases between the germline ends. The CDR3 is 17 residues long. CDR3 sequence reads: CASSQVWGAGHFYGYTF. The CDR3 nucleotides read TGCGCCAGCAGCCAAGTCTGGGGGGCAGGTCACTTCTATGGCTACACCTTC.

This clone was detected only once. This chain links TRBV28 with TRBJ1-5; D is possibly TRBD1 (5 bases). This CDR3 is built from 17 residues. Germline loops: CDR1 MDHEN, CDR2 SYDVKM. Trimming removed 10 bases from V and 1 base from J, with 23 bases in between. CDR3 bases: TGTGCCACCTACAGCCGCTGGGACGTGGTGAGCAATCAGCCCCAGCATTTT. Its translation is CATYSRWDVVSNQPQHF.

The rearrangement joins TRBV5-1 to TRBJ2-7; unclear D gene. Germline V gene sequence: CDR1 SGHRS, CDR2 YFSETQ. The CDR3 sequence is 14 residues long. Trimming pared 0 bases from V and 3 bases from J, leaving 10 bases between. The CDR3 is CASSLVAEGYEQYF. For the CDR3, the DNA is TGCGCCAGCAGCTTGGTGGCAGAAGGCTACGAGCAGTACTTC.

This clone was recorded once. As DNA, the CDR3 is TGTGCCAGCAGCTTTGCTAGCGGGAATGAGCAGTTCTTC. Translated, it gives CASSFASGNEQFF. The chain recombines TRBV11-2 with TRBJ2-1, with 8 bases matching TRBD2. CDR1 and CDR2 from the germline V gene are SGHAT and FQNNGV. The CDR3 has 13 residues. With V trimmed by 3 bases and J by 7 bases, 2 bases remained unmatched.

The chain couples TRBV14 to TRBJ2-1; TRBD2 agrees at 12 bases. The CDR3 extends over 16 amino acids. V gave up 5 bases and J gave up 4 bases; unmatched junction bases: 6. Germline values: CDR1 SGHDN, CDR2 FVKESK. As DNA, the CDR3 is TGTGCCAGCAGCGTTGGGACTAGCGGGCGGTACAATGAGCAGTTCTTC. It translates to CASSVGTSGRYNEQFF.

Turning to this clone: The same CDR3 is also encoded by other DNA sequences in this sample. The chain recombines TRBV7-3 with TRBJ1-1, with D perhaps TRBD1 (5 bases). The germline CDR1 and CDR2 sequences are SGHTA and FQGTGA. The CDR3 loop spans 13 amino acids. Trimming stripped 5 bases from V and 2 bases from J, with 9 bases between. The CDR3 DNA reads TGTGCCAGCAGCCCCGGGGCCAACACTGAAGCTTTCTTT. Amino acid sequence: CASSPGANTEAFF.

This chain connects TRBV5-4 to TRBJ2-5; weak D call: TRBD2 (6 bases). V was clipped by 4 bases and J by 2 bases, with 15 bases between them. CDR1 is SGHNT and CDR2 is YYREEE in the germline V gene (reference sequence). The CDR3 sequence is 15 residues long. Here the CDR3 DNA reads TGTGCCAGCAGCCATGGCGCGGGATCTCAAGAGACCCAGTACTTC. It encodes CASSHGAGSQETQYF.

J is TRBJ1-4 and V is TRBV18; tentatively, D is TRBD1 (5 bases). Looked up from germline, CDR1 is KGHSH and CDR2 is LQKENI. Trimming shortened V by 0 bases and J by 8 bases, and 19 bases separated the two germline ends. The CDR3 has 17 residues. The DNA of the CDR3 is TGTGCCAGCTCACCACCGTCCGGGGCAGCCAGGCGAGAAAAACTGTTTTTT. Translating gives CASSPPSGAARREKLFF.

CDR3 in amino acids: CASSQGGLAGFTDTQYF. CDR3 sequence (DNA): TGCGCCAGCAGCCAAGGGGGGCTAGCCGGTTTCACAGATACGCAGTATTTT. The V call is TRBV4-1, the J call TRBJ2-3; TRBD1 is a possible D gene (6 bases). Trimming pared 1 base from V and 2 bases from J, leaving 16 bases between. The CDR3 loop spans 17 amino acids. Germline V CDR1 and CDR2: MGHRA, YSYEKL.

J is TRBJ2-1 and V is TRBV5-1, with 8 bases lining up with TRBD1. Germline CDR1 reads SGHRS; CDR2 reads YFSETQ. V trimming: 3 bases; J trimming: 3 bases; junction bases outside the gene matches: 14. This CDR3 is built from 18 residues. The chain's CDR3 is CASSSTNTGGTYYNEQFF. In DNA, the CDR3 is TGCGCCAGCAGCTCCACGAACACAGGGGGTACATACTACAATGAGCAGTTCTTC.

On this clone itself: Other DNA sequences of this sample code for an identical CDR3. The chain is built from TRBV9 and TRBJ2-3, with no clear D. CDR1 and CDR2 from the germline V gene are SGDLS and YYNGEE. There are 12 residues in the CDR3. The V gene lost 1 base and the J gene lost 4 bases, with 4 bases spanning the gap. The CDR3 DNA sequence: TGTGCCAGCAGCGTATTGGCAGATACGCAGTATTTT. Translating gives CASSVLADTQYF.